This is a list of T cell receptor beta chains from one sample in a study of blood T cell repertoires in COVID-19. Repertoires were generated with immunoSEQ multiplex PCR, while TCRdb's copy carries only in-frame clones and drops some. This table has around 200,000 clones, approximately 80% appearing once. The material sequenced was peripheral blood. These receptors were obtained from a human donor in a cohort sampled during active COVID-19. Each CDR3 is given with its conserved first and last residue. The D gene is left open where the match is weak. A clone size is listed for some rows: how often the clone was seen (once, few, many), or a class if it is expanded.

clone_size	d_call	j_call	v_call	cdr3_aa	cdr3_nt
NA	NA	TRBJ2-1	TRBV10-3	CAISELGGSDEQFF	TGTGCCATCAGTGAGTTAGGAGGGAGCGATGAGCAGTTCTTC
NA	NA	TRBJ2-7	TRBV14	CASSPTDTRNLYEQYF	TGTGCCAGCAGCCCAACCGACACCAGAAACCTCTACGAGCAGTACTTC
once	NA	TRBJ1-4	TRBV24-1	CAANSMGATNEKLFF	TGTGCCGCGAATAGTATGGGAGCAACTAATGAAAAACTGTTTTTT
few	NA	TRBJ1-5	TRBV5-1	CASSLGGAGQPQHF	TGCGCCAGCAGCCTTGGGGGGGCAGGGCAGCCCCAGCATTTT
NA	TRBD1	TRBJ2-6	TRBV2	CASSAGTGRVLSSGANVLTF	TGTGCCAGCAGCGCCGGGACAGGGCGCGTGTTAAGCTCTGGGGCCAACGTCCTGACTTTC
NA	TRBD2	TRBJ2-1	TRBV29-1	CSVVTMPGLAFNEQFF	TGCAGCGTAGTTACTATGCCGGGACTAGCATTCAATGAGCAGTTCTTC
NA	NA	TRBJ1-1	TRBV12-3/TRBV12-4	CASSQTGNTEAFF	TGTGCCAGCAGCCAGACAGGGAACACTGAAGCTTTCTTT
NA	TRBD2	TRBJ2-1	TRBV15	CATSMVGLAETQFF	TGTGCCACCAGCATGGTCGGACTAGCGGAAACGCAGTTCTTC
NA	NA	TRBJ2-2	TRBV4-1	CASSQEGGGATGELFF	TGCGCCAGCAGCCAAGAAGGGGGGGGTGCCACCGGGGAGCTGTTTTTT
NA	TRBD1	TRBJ1-4	TRBV25-1	CASRETGVWEKLFF	TGTGCCAGCAGGGAGACAGGGGTTTGGGAAAAACTGTTTTTT
NA	TRBD1	TRBJ2-7	TRBV7-9	CASSIRRGQGGYEQYF	TGTGCCAGCAGCATTCGTCGGGGACAGGGAGGGTACGAGCAGTACTTC
NA	NA	TRBJ2-2	TRBV27	CASSLMGFRVTGELFF	TGTGCCAGCAGTTTAATGGGGTTCAGGGTCACCGGGGAGCTGTTTTTT
NA	NA	TRBJ2-7	TRBV10-3	CAISESQTTYEQYF	TGTGCCATCAGTGAGTCACAGACTACCTACGAGCAGTACTTC
few	TRBD1	TRBJ2-1	TRBV5-6	CASSLGTGYNEQFF	TGTGCCAGCAGCTTAGGGACAGGGTACAATGAGCAGTTCTTC
few	NA	TRBJ2-2	TRBV10-1	CASSESGETGELFF	TGCGCCAGCAGTGAGAGTGGGGAGACCGGGGAGCTGTTTTTT
NA	NA	TRBJ2-7	TRBV6-6	CASRRATGTSLYEQYF	TGTGCCAGCAGACGAGCCACAGGGACATCGCTCTACGAGCAGTACTTC
NA	NA	TRBJ2-6	TRBV7-8	CASSPRFSTGANVLTF	TGTGCCAGCAGTCCTCGTTTTAGTACTGGGGCCAACGTCCTGACTTTC
NA	NA	TRBJ1-2	TRBV28	CASSWAYGYTF	TGTGCCAGCAGTTGGGCGTATGGCTACACCTTC
few	NA	TRBJ2-1	TRBV7-9	CASHYTGEQFF	TGTGCCAGCCACTACACCGGTGAGCAGTTCTTC
NA	NA	TRBJ1-5	TRBV7-2	CASSLARSQPQHF	TGTGCCAGCAGCTTGGCGAGGAGTCAGCCCCAGCATTTT
once	TRBD1	TRBJ2-2	TRBV4-1	CASSQEGGGGELFF	TGCGCCAGCAGCCAAGAAGGGGGCGGCGGGGAGCTGTTTTTT
NA	NA	TRBJ2-5	TRBV2	CASSVQGLGETQYF	TGTGCCAGCAGTGTACAGGGCCTGGGGGAGACCCAGTACTTC
NA	NA	TRBJ1-2	TRBV4-1	CASSLSAGGAYYGYTF	TGCGCCAGCAGCCTATCTGCGGGGGGCGCGTACTATGGCTACACCTTC
once	NA	TRBJ1-5	TRBV3-1/TRBV3-2	CASSQDPVYQPQHF	TGTGCCAGCAGCCAAGATCCCGTTTATCAGCCCCAGCATTTT
NA	NA	TRBJ2-1	TRBV5-1	CASSLGPPGNEQFF	TGCGCCAGCAGCTTGGGTCCCCCCGGCAATGAGCAGTTCTTC
NA	TRBD1	TRBJ2-1	TRBV5-6	CASSFPGTGGNEQFF	TGTGCCAGCAGCTTTCCCGGGACAGGGGGTAATGAGCAGTTCTTC
NA	TRBD2	TRBJ2-7	TRBV3-1/TRBV3-2	CASSQSGGPAYEQYF	TGTGCCAGCAGCCAATCGGGGGGGCCCGCCTACGAGCAGTACTTC
NA	NA	TRBJ1-2	TRBV10-3	CAISEARGRDGYTF	TGTGCCATCAGTGAGGCGCGGGGAAGGGATGGCTACACCTTC